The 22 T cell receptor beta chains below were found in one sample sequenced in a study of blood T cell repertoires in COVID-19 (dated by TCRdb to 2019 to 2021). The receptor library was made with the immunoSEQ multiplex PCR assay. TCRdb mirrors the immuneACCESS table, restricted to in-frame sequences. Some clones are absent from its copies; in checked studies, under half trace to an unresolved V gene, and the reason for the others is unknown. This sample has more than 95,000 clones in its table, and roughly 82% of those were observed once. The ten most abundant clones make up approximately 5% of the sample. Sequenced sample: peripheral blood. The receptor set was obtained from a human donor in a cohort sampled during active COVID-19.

The CDR3 nucleotides are TGTGCCAGCAGCCTACGGGGGGGACGAGCTTTCTTT. This sequence encodes CASSLRGGRAFF. The J gene is TRBJ1-1, the V gene TRBV3-1 (or the pseudogene TRBV3-2), with a possible D match to TRBD1 (5 bases). Per the germline V gene, CDR1 is LGHDT and CDR2 is YNNKEL (reference sequence). V was trimmed by 4 bases and J by 10 bases, leaving 13 bases between them. This CDR3 spans 12 amino acids.

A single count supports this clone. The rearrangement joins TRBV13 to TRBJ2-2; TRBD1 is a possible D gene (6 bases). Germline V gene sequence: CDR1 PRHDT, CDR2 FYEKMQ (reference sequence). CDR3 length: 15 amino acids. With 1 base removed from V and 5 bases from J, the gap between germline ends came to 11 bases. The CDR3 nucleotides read TGTGCCAGCAGCTTAGTAGGGACACCTACCGGGGAGCTGTTTTTT. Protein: CASSLVGTPTGELFF.

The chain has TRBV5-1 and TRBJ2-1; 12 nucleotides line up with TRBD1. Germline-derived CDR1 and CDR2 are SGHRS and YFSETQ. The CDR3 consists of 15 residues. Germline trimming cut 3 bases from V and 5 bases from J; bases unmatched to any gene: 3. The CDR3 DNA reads TGCGCCAGCAGCTCGGGACAGGGGGCGCACAATGAGCAGTTCTTC. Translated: CASSSGQGAHNEQFF. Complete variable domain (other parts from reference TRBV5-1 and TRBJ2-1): KAGVTQTPRYLIKTRGQQVTLSCSPISGHRSVSWYQQTPGQGLQFLFEYFSETQRNKGNFPGRFSGRQFSNSRSEMNVSTLELGDSALYLCASSSGQGAHNEQFFGPGTRLTVL.

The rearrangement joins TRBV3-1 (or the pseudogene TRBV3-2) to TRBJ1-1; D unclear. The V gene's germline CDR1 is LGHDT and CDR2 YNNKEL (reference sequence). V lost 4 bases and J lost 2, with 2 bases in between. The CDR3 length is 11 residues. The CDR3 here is CASSLNTEAFF. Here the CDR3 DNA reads TGTGCCAGCAGCCTAAACACTGAAGCTTTCTTT.

The CDR3 loop reads CASSLHLDEQYF. DNA for the CDR3: TGTGCCAGCAGCTTACACTTGGACGAGCAGTACTTC. This chain connects TRBV7-2 to TRBJ2-7; D remains ambiguous. Between the trimmed V and J ends, which lost 2 bases and 5 bases, there was a span of 7 bases. The CDR3 is 12 amino acids. Germline CDR1 SGHTA, CDR2 FQGNSA.

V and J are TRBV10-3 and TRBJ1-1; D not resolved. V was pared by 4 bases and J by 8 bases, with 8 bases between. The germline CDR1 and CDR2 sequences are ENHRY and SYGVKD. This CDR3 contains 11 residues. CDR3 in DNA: TGTGCCATCAGTGGGGCAGTCGAAGCTTTCTTT. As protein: CAISGAVEAFF.

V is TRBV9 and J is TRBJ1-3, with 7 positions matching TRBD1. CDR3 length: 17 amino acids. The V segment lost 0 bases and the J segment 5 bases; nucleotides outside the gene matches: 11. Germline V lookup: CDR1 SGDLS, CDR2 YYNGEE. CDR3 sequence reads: CASSVAAAEGARNTIYF. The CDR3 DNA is TGTGCCAGCAGCGTAGCTGCGGCGGAGGGGGCGAGAAACACCATATATTTT.

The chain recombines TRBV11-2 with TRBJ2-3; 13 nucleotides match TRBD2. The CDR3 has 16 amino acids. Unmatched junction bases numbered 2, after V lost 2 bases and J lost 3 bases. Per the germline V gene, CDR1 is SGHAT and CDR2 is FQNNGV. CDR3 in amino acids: CASSLSTSGRTDTQYF. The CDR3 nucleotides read TGTGCCAGCAGCTTATCGACTAGCGGGAGGACAGATACGCAGTATTTT.

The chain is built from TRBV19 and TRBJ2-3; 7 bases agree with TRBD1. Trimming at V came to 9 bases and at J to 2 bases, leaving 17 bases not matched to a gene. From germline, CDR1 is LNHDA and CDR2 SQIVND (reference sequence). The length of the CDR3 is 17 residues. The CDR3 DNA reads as TGTGCCAGCTTAAATAACAGGGGCGTGGAGATCACAGATACGCAGTATTTT. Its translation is CASLNNRGVEITDTQYF.

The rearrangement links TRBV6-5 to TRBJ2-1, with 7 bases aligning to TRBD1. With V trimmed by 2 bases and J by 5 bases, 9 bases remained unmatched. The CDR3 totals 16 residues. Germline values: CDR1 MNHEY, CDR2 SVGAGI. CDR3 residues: CASSYGQVLWNNEQFF. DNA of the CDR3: TGTGCCAGCAGTTACGGACAGGTTCTATGGAACAATGAGCAGTTCTTC.

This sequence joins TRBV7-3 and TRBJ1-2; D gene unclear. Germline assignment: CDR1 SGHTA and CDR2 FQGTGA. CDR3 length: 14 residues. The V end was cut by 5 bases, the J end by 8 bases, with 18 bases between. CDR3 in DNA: TGTGCCAGCAGCCCAAACGCGGGTGGAGGCGGCTACACCTTC. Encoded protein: CASSPNAGGGGYTF.

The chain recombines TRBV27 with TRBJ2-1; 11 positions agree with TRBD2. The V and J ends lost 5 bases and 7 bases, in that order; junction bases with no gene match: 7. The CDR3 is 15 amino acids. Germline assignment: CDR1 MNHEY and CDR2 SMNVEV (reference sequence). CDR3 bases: TGTGCCAGCAGTCCAGCTAGCGGGAGGAGGAATGAGCAGTTCTTC. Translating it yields CASSPASGRRNEQFF.

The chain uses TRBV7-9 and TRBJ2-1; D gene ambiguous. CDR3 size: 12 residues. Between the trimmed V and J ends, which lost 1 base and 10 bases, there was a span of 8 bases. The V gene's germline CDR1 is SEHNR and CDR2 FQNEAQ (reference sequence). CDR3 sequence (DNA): TGTGCCAGCAGCTTAGAACAGACCGAGCAGTTCTTC. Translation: CASSLEQTEQFF.

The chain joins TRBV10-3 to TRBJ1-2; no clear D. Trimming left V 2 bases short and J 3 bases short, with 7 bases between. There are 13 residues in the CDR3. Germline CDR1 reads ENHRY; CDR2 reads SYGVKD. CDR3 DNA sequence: TGTGCCATCAGTGAGGGGCAATACTATGGCTACACCTTC. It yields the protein CAISEGQYYGYTF.

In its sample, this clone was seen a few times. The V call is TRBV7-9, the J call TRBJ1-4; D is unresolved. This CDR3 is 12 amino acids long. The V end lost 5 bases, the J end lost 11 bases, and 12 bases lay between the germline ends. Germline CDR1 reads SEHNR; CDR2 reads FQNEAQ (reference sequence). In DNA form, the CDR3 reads TGTGCCAGCAGCCCGGTGGCGGGTAAACTGTTTTTT. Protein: CASSPVAGKLFF.

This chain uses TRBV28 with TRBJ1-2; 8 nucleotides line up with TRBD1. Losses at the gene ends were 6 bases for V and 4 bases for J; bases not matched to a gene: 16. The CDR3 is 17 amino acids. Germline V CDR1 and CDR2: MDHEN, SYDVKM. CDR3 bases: TGTGCCAGCAGAACAGGGGGGGGAGGAGGGCCGGCCTATGGCTACACCTTC. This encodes CASRTGGGGGPAYGYTF.

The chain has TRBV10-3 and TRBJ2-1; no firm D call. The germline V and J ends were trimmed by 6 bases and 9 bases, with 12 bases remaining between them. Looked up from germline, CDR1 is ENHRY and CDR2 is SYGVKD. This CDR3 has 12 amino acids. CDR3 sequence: CAIRQTTLEQFF. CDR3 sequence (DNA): TGTGCCATCAGGCAGACAACCCTTGAGCAGTTCTTC.

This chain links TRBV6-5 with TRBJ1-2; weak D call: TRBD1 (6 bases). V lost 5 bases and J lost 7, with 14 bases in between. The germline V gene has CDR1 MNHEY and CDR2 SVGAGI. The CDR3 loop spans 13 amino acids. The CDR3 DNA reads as TGTGCCAGCAGTAAGGGGGTCCGAGGTGGCTACACCTTC. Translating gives CASSKGVRGGYTF.

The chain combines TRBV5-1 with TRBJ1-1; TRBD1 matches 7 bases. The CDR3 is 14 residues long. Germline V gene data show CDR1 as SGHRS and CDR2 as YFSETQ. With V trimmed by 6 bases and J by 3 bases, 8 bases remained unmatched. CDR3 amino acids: CASTHGDSYTEAFF. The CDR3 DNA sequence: TGCGCCAGCACCCATGGGGACAGTTACACTGAAGCTTTCTTT.

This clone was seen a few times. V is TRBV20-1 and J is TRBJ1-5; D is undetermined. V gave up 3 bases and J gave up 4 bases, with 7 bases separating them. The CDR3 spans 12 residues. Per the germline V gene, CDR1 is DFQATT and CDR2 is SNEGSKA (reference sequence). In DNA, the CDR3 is TGCAGTGCTAGTAAGCCGAATCAGCCCCAGCATTTT. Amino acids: CSASKPNQPQHF.

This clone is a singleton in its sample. The CDR3: CASSLSQGVGIQYF. DNA of the CDR3: TGTGCCAGCAGCTTGTCACAGGGGGTCGGCATTCAGTACTTC. The chain is built from TRBV7-8 and TRBJ2-4, with 8 bases aligning to TRBD1. The germline CDR1 and CDR2 sequences are SGHVS and FQNEAQ. This CDR3 is 14 amino acids long. The trim removed 3 bases at V and 9 bases at J, leaving 7 bases unmatched.

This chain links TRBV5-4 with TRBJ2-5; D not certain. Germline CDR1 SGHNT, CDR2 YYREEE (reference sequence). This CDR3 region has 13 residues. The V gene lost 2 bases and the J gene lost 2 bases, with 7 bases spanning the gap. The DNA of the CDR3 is TGTGCCAGCAGCTTTAGTCCTCAAGAGACCCAGTACTTC. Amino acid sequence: CASSFSPQETQYF.